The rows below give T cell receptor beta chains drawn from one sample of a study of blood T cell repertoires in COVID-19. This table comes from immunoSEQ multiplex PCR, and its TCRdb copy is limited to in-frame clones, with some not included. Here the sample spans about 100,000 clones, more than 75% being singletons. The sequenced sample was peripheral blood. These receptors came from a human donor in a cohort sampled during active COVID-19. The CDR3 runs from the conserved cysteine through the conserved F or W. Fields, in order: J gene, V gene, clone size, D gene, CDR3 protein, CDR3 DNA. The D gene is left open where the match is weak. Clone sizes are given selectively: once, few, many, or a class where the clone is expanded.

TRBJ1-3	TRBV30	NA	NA	CAWSFSSGNTIYF	TGTGCCTGGAGTTTTAGCTCTGGAAACACCATATATTTT
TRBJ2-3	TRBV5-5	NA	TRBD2	CASSRGTSGSADTQYF	TGTGCCAGCAGCCGTGGGACTAGCGGGAGCGCAGATACGCAGTATTTT
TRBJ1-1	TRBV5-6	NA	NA	CASSLGHKNTEAFF	TGTGCCAGCAGCTTGGGACACAAGAACACTGAAGCTTTCTTT
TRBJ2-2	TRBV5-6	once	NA	CASSLVVFTGELFF	TGTGCCAGCAGCTTGGTAGTTTTCACCGGGGAGCTGTTTTTT
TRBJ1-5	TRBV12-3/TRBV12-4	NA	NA	CASSWAGNQPQHF	TGTGCCAGCAGTTGGGCCGGCAATCAGCCCCAGCATTTT
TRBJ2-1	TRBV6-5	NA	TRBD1	CASSRGTGDNEQFF	TGTGCCAGCAGTCGTGGGACAGGCGACAATGAGCAGTTCTTC
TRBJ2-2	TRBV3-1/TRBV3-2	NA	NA	CASSLLKEGSNTGELFF	TGTGCCAGCAGCCTCCTAAAGGAGGGATCGAACACCGGGGAGCTGTTTTTT
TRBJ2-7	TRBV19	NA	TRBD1	CASSTTGIFYEQYF	TGTGCCAGTAGTACGACAGGGATCTTTTACGAGCAGTACTTC
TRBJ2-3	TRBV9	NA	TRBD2	CASTTGLAGPPTDTQYF	TGTGCCAGCACCACGGGACTAGCGGGACCACCGACAGATACGCAGTATTTT
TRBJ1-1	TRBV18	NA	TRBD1	CASSPRTGDTEAFF	TGTGCCAGCTCACCACGGACAGGTGATACTGAAGCTTTCTTT
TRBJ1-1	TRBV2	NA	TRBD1	CASSVGDRKLTEAFF	TGTGCCAGCAGTGTGGGGGACAGAAAACTCACTGAAGCTTTCTTT
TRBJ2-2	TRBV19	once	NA	CASRDLGGHTGELFF	TGTGCCTCTCGGGACCTAGGGGGACACACCGGGGAGCTGTTTTTT
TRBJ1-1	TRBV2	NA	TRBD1	CASRGDRNTEAFF	TGTGCCAGCAGGGGGGACAGGAACACTGAAGCTTTCTTT
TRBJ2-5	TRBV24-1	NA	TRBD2	CATSDAGLAGGLETQYF	TGTGCCACCAGTGATGCGGGACTAGCGGGGGGGCTAGAGACCCAGTACTTC
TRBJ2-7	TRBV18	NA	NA	CASTHDRGYYEQYF	TGTGCCAGCACTCACGATCGAGGGTACTACGAGCAGTACTTC
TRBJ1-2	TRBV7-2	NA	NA	CASSLDSANYGYTF	TGTGCCAGCAGCTTGGACAGCGCTAACTATGGCTACACCTTC
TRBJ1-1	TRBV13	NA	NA	CASSLDGPSGGNTEAFF	TGTGCCAGCAGCTTAGATGGGCCTTCGGGGGGGAACACTGAAGCTTTCTTT
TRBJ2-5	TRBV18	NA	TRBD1	CASSDRQETQYF	TGTGCCAGCTCGGACAGGCAAGAGACCCAGTACTTC
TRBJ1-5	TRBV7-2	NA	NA	CASSLDAGGNQPQHF	TGTGCCAGCAGCTTAGACGCCGGGGGCAATCAGCCCCAGCATTTT
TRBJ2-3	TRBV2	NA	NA	CASSLQGYTDTQYF	TGTGCCAGCAGCCTACAGGGTTACACAGATACGCAGTATTTT